The subject of this entry is one T cell receptor beta chain. CDR3 length: 15 amino acids. V was clipped by 1 base and J by 0 bases, with 10 bases between them. The germline V gene encodes CDR1 LNHNV and CDR2 YYDKDF (reference sequence). The record originates from a study of technical replicates of blood from several donors. Some clones are missing from TCRdb's copy, which holds only in-frame ones; the method was immunoSEQ multiplex PCR. The sample includes tens of thousands of clones, 85% to 95% of them seen just once. The V call is TRBV15, the J call TRBJ2-7, with D possibly TRBD2 on 5 matching bases. The TCR originated in a human donor in good health. Material: T cells isolated from PBMCs. The chain's CDR3 is CATSRGYGISYEQYF. DNA for the CDR3: TGTGCCACCAGCAGAGGGTACGGGATCTCCTACGAGCAGTACTTC.